A single sample is the source of the 19 T cell receptor beta chains below, sequenced in a study of radiation and T cells in renal cell carcinoma. Sequenced by immunoSEQ multiplex PCR; TCRdb stores in-frame clones only, minus some. Of 100,000 to 150,000 clones in the sample, over 75% were seen once. Time point noted: blood 2 weeks post-SBRT. Treatment in this sample: 15 Gy SBRT to primary tumor, nephrectomy 4 weeks later. This specimen was blood, taken from a patient whose treatment included radiotherapy and nephrectomy. These receptors originate from a woman aged 60-75 years with renal cell carcinoma.

This clone was counted only a few times. The chain uses TRBV6-1 and TRBJ1-6; 10 bases align to TRBD1. CDR3 length equals 16 residues. The germline V gene encodes CDR1 MNHNS and CDR2 SASEGT. V lost 4 bases and J lost 6; bases outside the gene matches: 6. The CDR3 nucleotides read TGTGCCAGCAGTGCCCCCGGGACAGGGGTTAATTCACCCCTCCACTTT. This gives the protein CASSAPGTGVNSPLHF.

This clone was detected once. This chain links TRBV10-2 with TRBJ2-1; tentative D call: TRBD2 (5 bases). V gave up 6 bases and J gave up 9 bases, with 15 bases separating them. The length of the CDR3 is 13 residues. Germline CDR1 WSHSY, CDR2 SAAADI. The CDR3 sequence: CASSERPRGEQFF. The CDR3 DNA reads TGCGCCAGCAGCGAACGACCACGGGGTGAGCAGTTCTTC.

The V and J genes are TRBV30 and TRBJ1-2; a weak D match, TRBD1 (5 bases). The CDR3 contains 13 residues. V was clipped by 2 bases and J by 8 bases, with 15 bases between them. Germline CDR1 and CDR2: GTSNPN and SVGIG (reference sequence). The CDR3 region has the DNA TGTGCCTGGAGTCGCTTTACCAGGGAGGGCTACACCTTC. Translating it yields CAWSRFTREGYTF.

V gene TRBV6-5 combines with J gene TRBJ2-4; possibly TRBD2 for D (5 bases). Germline V gene sequence: CDR1 MNHEY, CDR2 SVGAGI. This CDR3 is built from 14 residues. With 4 bases removed from V and 6 bases from J, the gap between germline ends came to 13 bases. The CDR3 region has the DNA TGTGCCAGCAGTTCCGACGAGGGTGGAAACATTCAGTACTTC. Translating it yields CASSSDEGGNIQYF.

This sequence joins TRBV15 and TRBJ1-4, with D possibly matching TRBD1 (5 bases). CDR1 LNHNV and CDR2 YYDKDF come from the germline V gene (reference sequence). V lost 7 bases to trimming and J lost 1 base, with 10 bases between them. The CDR3 contains 14 residues. This chain's CDR3 is CATTRGVTNEKLFF. The CDR3 bases are TGTGCCACCACCCGAGGGGTAACTAATGAAAAACTGTTTTTT. Based on the CDR3 plus reference TRBV15 and TRBJ1-4, the full variable domain is DAMVIQNPRYQVTQFGKPVTLSCSQTLNHNVMYWYQQKSSQAPKLLFHYYDKDFNNEADTPDNFQSRRPNTSFCFLDIRSPGLGDTAMYLCATTRGVTNEKLFFGSGTQLSVL.

This chain joins TRBV7-2 and TRBJ2-1; D may be TRBD2 (7 bases). The CDR3 extends over 12 amino acids. Germline CDR1 SGHTA, CDR2 FQGNSA. V lost 5 bases, J lost 10 bases, and 12 bases lay in between. CDR3 DNA: TGTGCCAGCAGCCAGAGGGGGGGAGAGCAGTTCTTC. It specifies CASSQRGGEQFF.

This chain connects TRBV6-1 to TRBJ1-1; D is uncertain. The germline V gene has CDR1 MNHNS and CDR2 SASEGT. Trimming left V 0 bases short and J 11 bases short, with 7 bases between. The CDR3 sequence is 11 residues long. The CDR3 here is CASSEANGAFF. The CDR3, as DNA: TGTGCCAGCAGTGAAGCGAACGGTGCTTTCTTT.

This clone was recorded only once. The chain has TRBV19 and TRBJ2-7, with D maybe TRBD2 (6 bases). Germline lookup yields CDR1 LNHDA and CDR2 SQIVND (reference sequence). Between the trimmed V and J ends, which lost 7 bases and 5 bases, there was a span of 24 bases. The CDR3 contains 16 residues. This CDR3 is CASTVAGRARGNEQYF. Written as DNA, the CDR3 is TGTGCCAGTACCGTGGCGGGAAGAGCTCGTGGTAACGAGCAGTACTTC.

This clone was recorded a few times. This chain joins TRBV29-1 and TRBJ2-1; D might be TRBD2 (6 bases). V was cut by 8 bases and J by 6 bases, with 14 bases left in between. Germline CDR1 and CDR2: SQVTM and ANQGSEA. The CDR3 extends over 12 amino acids. The CDR3 bases are TGCAGCACGACGGGACTCACCAATGAGCAGTTCTTC. Translation gives CSTTGLTNEQFF.

This clone is a singleton in its sample. The gene calls are TRBV6-5 and TRBJ1-1; a weak D match, TRBD1 (6 bases). V shed 4 bases and J shed 4 bases, with 10 bases lying between them. The CDR3 spans 13 residues. Germline CDR1 and CDR2: MNHEY and SVGAGI. DNA for the CDR3: TGTGCCAGCAGTTCGAGGGGGGGCACTGAAGCTTTCTTT. The encoded protein is CASSSRGGTEAFF.

The chain has TRBV5-1 and TRBJ2-2; D is undetermined. Germline V CDR1 and CDR2: SGHRS, YFSETQ. The CDR3 contains 14 residues. The V end was cut by 3 bases, the J end by 1 base, with 7 bases between. The CDR3 reads CASSSNLNTGELFF. CDR3 coding DNA: TGCGCCAGCAGCTCGAATTTGAACACCGGGGAGCTGTTTTTT.

The rearrangement joins TRBV6-6 to TRBJ2-7; weak D call: TRBD2 (7 bases). CDR3 size: 14 residues. The germline V gene encodes CDR1 MNHNY and CDR2 SVGAGI (reference sequence). V dropped 6 bases and J dropped 3 bases, with 15 bases sitting between them. The CDR3 here is CASRGPGGLYEQYF. The CDR3 bases are TGTGCCAGCAGGGGTCCCGGGGGGCTCTACGAGCAGTACTTC.

The chain has TRBV6-1 and TRBJ1-3; TRBD1 agrees at 7 bases. This CDR3 has 18 residues. The junction had 12 bases not matched to a gene; V was cut back by 1 base and J by 3 bases. Germline V gives CDR1 MNHNS, CDR2 SASEGT. CDR3 in amino acids: CASSEVAGGGWVGNTIYF. CDR3 in DNA: TGTGCCAGCAGTGAAGTGGCAGGGGGAGGGTGGGTTGGAAACACCATATATTTT.

The V call is TRBV7-8, the J call TRBJ1-2, with D unclear. This CDR3 contains 14 residues. Germline assignment: CDR1 SGHVS and CDR2 FQNEAQ. V was cut by 1 base and J by 8 bases, with 14 bases left in between. The DNA for the CDR3 is TGTGCCAGCAGCTTAGGTGGCAGCCCTAGGGGCTACACCTTC. Its translation: CASSLGGSPRGYTF.

The count of this clone is one. The rearrangement joins TRBV5-1 to TRBJ2-1, with 14 bases that match TRBD2. V shed 4 bases and J 6 bases; nucleotides not matched to a gene: 9. The CDR3 is 17 residues long. Germline V gene lookup returns CDR1 SGHRS and CDR2 YFSETQ. CDR3 residues: CASSIGLAGGIPNEQFF. DNA for the CDR3: TGCGCCAGCAGCATTGGACTAGCGGGGGGAATACCCAATGAGCAGTTCTTC.

The chain uses TRBV15 and TRBJ2-3; 10 positions agree with TRBD1. This CDR3 has 15 amino acids. From germline, CDR1 is LNHNV and CDR2 YYDKDF (reference sequence). Unmatched junction bases numbered 4, after V lost 3 bases and J lost 4 bases. The CDR3 DNA follows: TGTGCCACCAGCAGGAGGACAGGGGGACCAGATACGCAGTATTTT. Translated, it gives CATSRRTGGPDTQYF. Filled out from reference TRBV15 and TRBJ2-3, the complete variable domain reads DAMVIQNPRYQVTQFGKPVTLSCSQTLNHNVMYWYQQKSSQAPKLLFHYYDKDFNNEADTPDNFQSRRPNTSFCFLDIRSPGLGDTAMYLCATSRRTGGPDTQYFGPGTRLTVL.

This clone was observed once. The rearrangement links TRBV28 to TRBJ1-1; D is ambiguous. The germline V and J ends were trimmed by 5 bases and 4 bases, with 17 bases remaining between them. The CDR3 runs 15 residues. Germline lookup yields CDR1 MDHEN and CDR2 SYDVKM. CDR3: CASSLHRSGGTEAFF. CDR3 bases: TGTGCCAGCAGTCTCCACCGATCGGGAGGCACTGAAGCTTTCTTT. Using reference TRBV28 and TRBJ1-1 for the parts outside the CDR3, the full variable domain is DVKVTQSSRYLVKRTGEKVFLECVQDMDHENMFWYRQDPGLGLRLIYFSYDVKMKEKGDIPEGYSVSREKKERFSLILESASTNQTSMYLCASSLHRSGGTEAFFGQGTRLTVV.

The chain couples TRBV4-1 to TRBJ2-7, with D tentatively TRBD1 (6 bases). In germline, CDR1 is MGHRA, CDR2 YSYEKL. The V and J ends lost 4 bases and 2 bases respectively, with 21 bases between them. This CDR3 spans 17 amino acids. CDR3 nucleotides: TGCGCCAGCAGCCGCCTCAAGTGGGGGCATTCCCCCTACGAGCAGTACTTC. It translates to CASSRLKWGHSPYEQYF.

The chain carries TRBV15 and TRBJ1-4; tentative D call: TRBD1 (5 bases). The length of the CDR3 is 16 residues. V was pared by 5 bases and J by 1 base, with 14 bases between. Germline values: CDR1 LNHNV, CDR2 YYDKDF (reference sequence). The CDR3 coding sequence is TGTGCCACCAGCGCACGAAGCCAGGGAACTAATGAAAAACTGTTTTTT. Encoded protein: CATSARSQGTNEKLFF.